These T cell receptor beta chains were read from a single sample in a study of shared clonotypes between healthy human individuals. This table comes from immunoSEQ multiplex PCR, and its TCRdb copy is limited to in-frame clones, with some not included. Found here are under 2,500,000 clones, approximately 96% of them singletons; the top ten hold less than 0.15%. Sequenced sample: naive CD4+ T cells sorted from blood. These receptor sequences come from a man aged 18 to 30 in good health. CDR3s include the opening cysteine and the closing phenylalanine or tryptophan. D genes are given only for firm matches. The size of a clone is reported for some rows only, either as once, few or many, or as a class for expanded clones.

J | size | V | length | D | CDR3 | DNA
TRBJ1-2 | NA | TRBV11-2 | 14 | TRBD1 | CASSLDRVENGYTF | TGTGCCAGCAGCCTTGACAGGGTAGAGAATGGCTACACCTTC
TRBJ2-5 | NA | TRBV4-1 | 12 | NA | CASSQRQETQYF | TGCGCCAGCAGCCAAAGACAAGAGACCCAGTACTTC
TRBJ2-7 | once | TRBV10-3 | 14 | TRBD2 | CAISAGLVYHEQYF | TGTGCCATCAGTGCAGGACTAGTGTACCACGAGCAGTACTTC
TRBJ2-5 | NA | TRBV2 | 12 | NA | CASRGTTETQYF | TGTGCCAGCAGGGGGACGACAGAGACCCAGTACTTC
TRBJ1-5 | NA | TRBV18 | 15 | NA | CASSPGGPGNQPQHF | TGTGCCAGCTCCCCTGGGGGCCCTGGGAATCAGCCCCAGCATTTT
TRBJ1-2 | NA | TRBV5-7 | 14 | NA | CASRRRDANYGYTF | TGTGCCAGCAGGAGGAGGGACGCTAACTATGGCTACACCTTC
TRBJ2-5 | NA | TRBV5-1 | 16 | TRBD2 | CASSLGGTSGQETQYF | TGCGCCAGCAGCTTGGGCGGGACTAGCGGGCAAGAGACCCAGTACTTC
TRBJ2-5 | NA | TRBV7-2 | 14 | TRBD2 | CASSVAGAKETQYF | TGTGCCAGCAGCGTTGCGGGAGCCAAGGAGACCCAGTACTTC
TRBJ1-3 | NA | TRBV27 | 13 | NA | CASSSDSGNTIYF | TGTGCCAGCAGTTCCGACTCTGGAAACACCATATATTTT
TRBJ2-7 | NA | TRBV29-1 | 13 | NA | CSASTVGSYEQYF | TGCAGCGCTTCGACAGTAGGGTCCTACGAGCAGTACTTC
TRBJ1-3 | NA | TRBV19 | 17 | NA | CASSIAGRSLSGNTIYF | TGTGCCAGTAGTATAGCAGGACGCAGCCTCTCTGGAAACACCATATATTTT
TRBJ2-7 | NA | TRBV6-5 | 14 | TRBD2 | CASMKRGASYEQYF | TGTGCCAGCATGAAGCGGGGGGCTTCATACGAGCAGTACTTC
TRBJ2-7 | NA | TRBV6-5 | 14 | NA | CASSYGGASYEQYF | TGTGCCAGCAGTTACGGGGGGGCCTCCTACGAGCAGTACTTC
TRBJ1-4 | NA | TRBV5-1 | 17 | NA | CASSSQGRSSTNEKLFF | TGCGCCAGCAGCTCACAGGGAAGGTCTTCAACTAATGAAAAACTGTTTTTT
TRBJ2-7 | NA | TRBV10-2 | 13 | TRBD2 | CASVAGVIYEQYF | TGCGCCAGCGTAGCGGGAGTTATCTACGAGCAGTACTTC
TRBJ1-5 | NA | TRBV2 | 14 | NA | CASSEDRINQPQHF | TGTGCCAGCAGTGAGGACAGAATTAATCAGCCCCAGCATTTT
TRBJ2-3 | NA | TRBV18 | 14 | NA | CASSLQGRTDTQYF | TGTGCCAGCTCACTGCAGGGGCGCACAGATACGCAGTATTTT
TRBJ2-7 | NA | TRBV6-6 | 15 | TRBD2 | CASSLPASGNNEQYF | TGTGCCAGCAGCCTCCCGGCTAGCGGGAACAACGAGCAGTACTTC
TRBJ2-7 | NA | TRBV2 | 14 | TRBD1 | CASRAGQGTYEQYF | TGTGCCAGCAGAGCGGGACAGGGAACCTACGAGCAGTACTTC
TRBJ1-3 | NA | TRBV25-1 | 17 | NA | CASRAPGVSLAGNTIYF | TGTGCCAGCAGGGCCCCCGGCGTTTCTCTCGCTGGAAACACCATATATTTT
TRBJ1-1 | NA | TRBV6-6 | 15 | TRBD1 | CASSLGGTGMFEAFF | TGTGCCAGCAGCCTCGGTGGGACAGGGATGTTTGAAGCTTTCTTT
TRBJ2-7 | NA | TRBV18 | 13 | NA | CASSPSTNYEQYF | TGTGCCAGCTCACCGTCGACTAACTACGAGCAGTACTTC
TRBJ1-2 | NA | TRBV6-5 | 15 | TRBD1 | CASSRETGWNYGYTF | TGTGCCAGCAGTCGCGAGACAGGGTGGAACTATGGCTACACCTTC
TRBJ1-5 | NA | TRBV2 | 13 | NA | CASKGGGNQPQHF | TGTGCCAGCAAAGGGGGAGGCAATCAGCCCCAGCATTTT
TRBJ2-7 | NA | TRBV5-1 | 17 | NA | CASSLGIGQIGGYEQYF | TGCGCCAGCAGCTTGGGGATCGGACAGATCGGGGGCTACGAGCAGTACTTC
TRBJ1-2 | NA | TRBV27 | 14 | TRBD1 | CASASGTGTYGYTF | TGTGCCAGCGCTTCGGGGACAGGGACCTATGGCTACACCTTC
TRBJ1-1 | NA | TRBV18 | 13 | NA | CASSARDTSEAFF | TGTGCCAGCTCAGCCCGGGACACCTCTGAAGCTTTCTTT